The 20 T cell receptor beta chains in this list originate from one sample, sequenced in a study of Graves' ophthalmopathy and Graves' hyperthyroidism. The TCR beta CDR3 regions underwent amplification from RNA transcripts. The library came from an HTBI-primed first-round RT-PCR and a second-round multiplex PCR. MiXCR was run by TCRdb on the multiplex PCR reads, yielding one entry per CDR3 protein. This table has roughly 1.1 million distinct CDR3 sequences, approximately 35% appearing once. Source material: peripheral blood or thyroid tissue (not recorded which). These receptors all come from an adult man with Graves' hyperthyroidism.

The CDR3 sequence: CSARRGGAGEKLFF. The CDR3, as DNA: TGCAGTGCTAGAAGAGGGGGCGCCGGTGAAAAACTGTTTTTT. The chain uses TRBV20-1 and TRBJ1-4, with 7 bases aligning to TRBD1. Germline V gene data show CDR1 as DFQATT and CDR2 as SNEGSKA (reference sequence). This CDR3 contains 14 residues. Unmatched junction bases numbered 7, after V lost 2 bases and J lost 7 bases.

Concerning this clonotype: A read error may be the cause here, since a much bigger clone is one base away. V usage is TRBV7-6 and J usage is TRBJ2-5; tentatively, D is TRBD2 (6 bases). V lost 6 bases, J lost 7 bases, and 12 bases lay in between. From germline, CDR1 is SGHVS and CDR2 FNYEAQ. CDR3 size: 12 residues. The CDR3 bases are TGTGCCAGCAGTTACACCGGGGGGACCCAGTACTTC. Amino acids: CASSYTGGTQYF. The full variable domain, with the rest looked up from reference TRBV7-6 and TRBJ2-5, is GAGVSQSPRYKVTKRGQDVALRCDPISGHVSLYWYRQALGQGPEFLTYFNYEAQQDKSGLPNDRFSAERPEGSISTLTIQRTEQRDSAMYRCASSYTGGTQYFGPGTRLLVL.

This clonotype was detected only a few times. This chain uses TRBV14 with TRBJ2-7; 7 bases align to TRBD1. Germline values: CDR1 SGHDN, CDR2 FVKESK. The CDR3 consists of 13 residues. The junction had 7 bases not matched to a gene; V was cut back by 4 bases and J by 7 bases. The DNA of the CDR3 is TGTGCCAGCAGCCCATTACAGGGGCGGGAGCAGTACTTC. It yields the protein CASSPLQGREQYF. Drawing the rest from reference TRBV14 and TRBJ2-7, the complete variable domain is EAGVTQFPSHSVIEKGQTVTLRCDPISGHDNLYWYRRVMGKEIKFLLHFVKESKQDESGMPNNRFLAERTGGTYSTLKVQPAELEDSGVYFCASSPLQGREQYFGPGTRLTVT.

This clonotype was detected ten times or more. The chain recombines TRBV24-1 with TRBJ2-2; TRBD1 or TRBD2 may be the D gene (7 bases each). Germline V lookup: CDR1 KGHDR, CDR2 SFDVKD. Trimming took 6 bases from V and 5 from J, leaving 12 bases between them. The CDR3 loop spans 14 amino acids. CDR3 protein: CATSRQGGTGELFF. The DNA for the CDR3 is TGTGCCACCAGTCGACAGGGAGGGACCGGGGAGCTGTTTTTT.

The chain has TRBV7-9 and TRBJ2-7, with D perhaps assigned TRBD1 or TRBD2 (5 bases each). Trimming removed 2 bases at V and 5 bases at J, with 13 bases between. The CDR3 has 14 amino acids. Germline V gene lookup returns CDR1 SEHNR and CDR2 FQNEAQ (reference sequence). The CDR3 protein is CASSLFGASNEQYF. As DNA, the CDR3 is TGTGCCAGCAGCTTATTCGGGGCTTCGAACGAGCAGTACTTC.

The CDR3 DNA reads TGTGCCAGCAGCTGGACAGGGTCTGTGGGGGAGCTGTTTTTT. This encodes CASSWTGSVGELFF. This rearrangement joins TRBV2 to TRBJ2-2; 8 bases agree with TRBD1. After removal of 6 bases from V and 8 bases from J, the junction contained 8 bases not matched to a gene. The germline V gene has CDR1 SNHLY and CDR2 FYNNEI. The CDR3 is 14 residues long.

The J gene is TRBJ2-5, the V gene TRBV11-2; 9 bases line up with TRBD1. The CDR3 totals 14 residues. Trimming removed 5 bases from V and 5 bases from J; junction bases left unmatched: 6. CDR1 and CDR2 (germline): SGHAT, FQNNGV. DNA of the CDR3: TGTGCCAGCAGCGCGGGACAGGGCGGGGAGACCCAGTACTTC. Translated: CASSAGQGGETQYF.

With regard to this clonotype: A much bigger clone sits one base away, suggesting this may be a read error. The chain uses TRBV15 and TRBJ2-6; D unresolved. The germline CDR1 and CDR2 sequences are LNHNV and YYDKDF (reference sequence). The CDR3 has 16 amino acids. Trimming removed 1 base from V and 3 bases from J, with 10 bases in between. CDR3 nucleotide sequence: TGTGCCACCAGCAGAGTTGGGGTGGATGGGGCCAACGTCCTGACTTTC. It is translated as CATSRVGVDGANVLTF. Based on the CDR3 plus reference TRBV15 and TRBJ2-6, the full variable domain is DAMVIQNPRYQVTQFGKPVTLSCSQTLNHNVMYWYQQKSSQAPKLLFHYYDKDFNNEADTPDNFQSRRPNTSFCFLDIRSPGLGDTAMYLCATSRVGVDGANVLTFGAGSRLTVL.

As to this clonotype: With a much larger clone just one base away, this may be a read error. The V call is TRBV7-9, the J call TRBJ2-7, with TRBD2 matching 7 bases. Germline CDR1 is SEHNR and CDR2 is FQNEAQ (reference sequence). Germline trimming cut 0 bases from V and 7 bases from J; bases unmatched to any gene: 6. The CDR3 runs to 14 residues. DNA of the CDR3: TGTGCCAGCAGCTTAGCTGCCGGGGAGGGTGAGCAGTACTTC. Translated, it gives CASSLAAGEGEQYF.

This clonotype was seen repeatedly, ten times or more. The rearrangement joins TRBV7-2 to TRBJ1-4, with TRBD1 as a possible D gene (5 bases). From germline, CDR1 is SGHTA and CDR2 FQGNSA. V shed 2 bases and J shed 5 bases, with 12 bases lying between them. CDR3 length: 15 amino acids. DNA of the CDR3: TGTGCCAGCAGCTTACCAAGGCAGGGCAATGAAAAACTGTTTTTT. Protein: CASSLPRQGNEKLFF.

This clonotype occurred many times. The chain links TRBV2 to TRBJ1-5; TRBD1 is a possible D gene (5 bases). Germline loops: CDR1 SNHLY, CDR2 FYNNEI. Trimming cost V 6 bases and J 0 bases, with 15 bases left between them. This CDR3 region has 16 residues. The CDR3 loop reads CASRIGHPYSNQPQHF. The CDR3 DNA sequence: TGTGCCAGCAGGATCGGACACCCCTATAGCAATCAGCCCCAGCATTTT.

This clonotype was detected ten times or more. This CDR3 reads CASSLSGMEWGTEAFF. The CDR3 bases are TGTGCCAGCAGTTTATCGGGGATGGAGTGGGGCACTGAAGCTTTCTTT. The chain carries TRBV12-3 or TRBV12-4 and TRBJ1-1; the D is unclear. Deletions cut 2 bases from V and 4 bases from J, with 17 bases between. CDR3 length: 16 amino acids.

This clonotype was observed a handful of times. The V call is TRBV10-3, the J call TRBJ1-6; maybe TRBD1 (6 bases). Germline loops: CDR1 ENHRY, CDR2 SYGVKD. The CDR3 totals 14 residues. With 10 bases removed from V and 8 bases from J, the gap between germline ends came to 18 bases. CDR3 sequence reads: CASRGGAGDSPLHF. The CDR3 nucleotides are TGTGCCAGCAGAGGGGGGGCAGGGGATTCACCCCTCCACTTT.

This clonotype was seen a handful of times. J is TRBJ2-5 and V is TRBV4-1; the D gene is possibly TRBD1 (5 bases). V lost 1 base and J lost 5, with 20 bases in between. The V gene's germline CDR1 is MGHRA and CDR2 YSYEKL. The CDR3 runs 17 residues. The CDR3 spells CASSQAPGQETWETQYF. The CDR3 DNA sequence: TGCGCCAGCAGCCAAGCCCCCGGACAAGAGACTTGGGAGACCCAGTACTTC.

The CDR3 DNA is TGTGCCAGCAGCTTCAACATGGGCAATCAGCCCCAGCATTTT. Translation gives CASSFNMGNQPQHF. The chain has TRBV7-2 and TRBJ1-5, with no clear D. CDR3 length equals 14 residues. Trimming removed 3 bases at V and 2 bases at J, with 8 bases between. Germline CDR1 reads SGHTA; CDR2 reads FQGNSA.

This chain connects TRBV7-9 to TRBJ1-2; the D gene is possibly TRBD1 (5 bases). The CDR3 is 15 residues long. Trimming removed 5 bases at V and 5 bases at J, with 18 bases between. Germline assignment: CDR1 SEHNR and CDR2 FQNEAQ (reference sequence). The CDR3: CASSPDPTETYGYTF. As DNA, the CDR3 is TGTGCCAGCAGCCCAGACCCGACAGAGACTTATGGCTACACCTTC.

As for this clonotype: A much larger clonotype is one base distant, so this may be a read error. The chain links TRBV2 to TRBJ2-5, with 14 positions matching TRBD2. There are 16 residues in the CDR3. Germline values: CDR1 SNHLY, CDR2 FYNNEI. CDR3 in amino acids: CANSGLAGGVGETQYF. The CDR3 coding sequence is TGTGCCAACAGTGGACTAGCGGGAGGAGTAGGGGAGACCCAGTACTTC.

V is TRBV7-3 and J is TRBJ2-7, with 7 bases identical to TRBD1. V was clipped by 8 bases and J by 4 bases; unmatched bases: 17. The CDR3 contains 16 residues. Germline V gene data show CDR1 as SGHTA and CDR2 as FQGTGA. The DNA for the CDR3 is TGTGCCAGCGGGCCGTTCGAGGGGGCGCCGGTTTACGAGCAGTACTTC. This encodes CASGPFEGAPVYEQYF.

Concerning this clonotype: This may be a read error, as it is one base from a much larger clone. The CDR3 sequence: CAISGGDSPLHF. Written as DNA, the CDR3 is TGTGCCATCAGTGGGGGCGATTCACCCCTCCACTTT. This rearrangement joins TRBV10-3 to TRBJ1-6; D possibly corresponds to TRBD1 (5 bases). CDR1 and CDR2 from the germline V gene are ENHRY and SYGVKD. The CDR3 has 12 amino acids. V shed 4 bases and J shed 8 bases, with 6 bases lying between them.

This clonotype was seen more than once but under ten times. This chain links TRBV10-3 with TRBJ2-2; D unresolved. CDR3 length: 13 residues. Germline V gives CDR1 ENHRY, CDR2 SYGVKD. Between the trimmed V and J ends, which lost 9 bases and 4 bases, there was a span of 12 bases. The CDR3 DNA reads TGTGCCATAAAGAGGTTCCGCACCGGGGAGCTGTTTTTT. Its protein product is CAIKRFRTGELFF.